The 11 T cell receptor beta chains below were found in one sample sequenced in a study of T cells after yellow fever vaccination. TCRdb fed the 5' RACE reads into MiXCR, producing one record per CDR3 protein. The sample holds 250,000 or so distinct CDR3 sequences, approximately 3.6% seen once. Sequences were derived from PBMCs, sampled 15 days after the yellow fever booster vaccination. The receptor set was obtained from a man between 18 and 29 years old who received the YFV17D yellow fever vaccine.

The chain is built from TRBV5-4 and TRBJ2-7; D is possibly TRBD2 (5 bases). Germline V gene lookup returns CDR1 SGHNT and CDR2 YYREEE (reference sequence). V gave up 0 bases and J gave up 5 bases, with 6 bases separating them. The CDR3 runs 12 residues. CDR3 in DNA: TGTGCCAGCAGCTTGGACGGGGACGAGCAGTACGTC. It is translated as CASSLDGDEQYV.

This clonotype was counted at least ten times. The chain carries TRBV7-9 and TRBJ2-2; the D is unclear. The V end lost 7 bases, the J end lost 7 bases, and 7 bases lay between the germline ends. Germline V gene lookup returns CDR1 SEHNR and CDR2 FQNEAQ (reference sequence). The CDR3 totals 11 residues. The CDR3: CASTWHGELFF. The CDR3 coding sequence is TGTGCCAGCACCTGGCACGGGGAGCTGTTTTTT.

This clonotype was recorded many times. CDR3 loop: CASSRDLFNQPQHF. CDR3 in DNA: TGTGCCAGCAGCCGGGATCTATTCAATCAGCCCCAGCATTTT. The V call is TRBV5-5, the J call TRBJ1-5; no clear D. With 4 bases removed from V and 3 bases from J, the gap between germline ends came to 11 bases. This CDR3 is 14 amino acids long. CDR1 is SGHKS and CDR2 is YYEKEE in the germline V gene (reference sequence).

This clonotype was recorded many times. The rearrangement joins TRBV7-3 to TRBJ2-5; possibly TRBD2 for D (7 bases). The CDR3 has 15 residues. V lost 2 bases, J lost 5 bases, and 15 bases lay in between. Looked up from germline, CDR1 is SGHTA and CDR2 is FQGTGA. CDR3 protein: CASSLFGGGRETQYF. Written as DNA, the CDR3 is TGTGCCAGCAGCTTATTTGGGGGGGGCCGGGAGACCCAGTACTTC. The whole variable domain, remainder taken from reference TRBV7-3 and TRBJ2-5, is GAGVSQTPSNKVTEKGKYVELRCDPISGHTALYWYRQSLGQGPEFLIYFQGTGAADDSGLPNDRFFAVRPEGSVSTLKIQRTERGDSAVYLCASSLFGGGRETQYFGPGTRLLVL.

This clonotype has a count of ten or more. The chain carries TRBV4-3 and TRBJ1-4, with TRBD1 identical over 7 bases. Trimming took 1 base from V and 14 from J; bases not matched to a gene: 4. The germline gives CDR1 LGHNA, CDR2 YSLEER. This CDR3 contains 12 residues. CDR3 nucleotides: TGCGCCAGCAGCCAAGCTACAGGGGTTCTGTTTTTT. As protein: CASSQATGVLFF.

In this sample, this clonotype turned up many times. This chain links TRBV28 with TRBJ2-5, with D perhaps matching TRBD2 (6 bases). V was trimmed by 4 bases and J by 1 base, leaving 22 bases between them. Germline V gene lookup returns CDR1 MDHEN and CDR2 SYDVKM. This CDR3 has 18 amino acids. The CDR3 DNA follows: TGTGCCAGCAGTTACATCTTTGGCGGGGATACGACCCAAGAGACCCAGTACTTC. It yields the protein CASSYIFGGDTTQETQYF. Full variable domain (rest looked up from reference TRBV28 and TRBJ2-5): DVKVTQSSRYLVKRTGEKVFLECVQDMDHENMFWYRQDPGLGLRLIYFSYDVKMKEKGDIPEGYSVSREKKERFSLILESASTNQTSMYLCASSYIFGGDTTQETQYFGPGTRLLVL.

This clonotype was seen repeatedly, ten times or more. The chain couples TRBV5-1 to TRBJ1-1; D remains ambiguous. The CDR3 is 13 residues long. CDR1 is SGHRS, CDR2 YFSETQ, per germline. With 1 base removed from V and 6 bases from J, the gap between germline ends came to 10 bases. This CDR3 is CASSLWSGSEAFF. As DNA, the CDR3 is TGCGCCAGCAGCTTGTGGTCCGGATCTGAAGCTTTCTTT. The full variable domain, in which reference TRBV5-1 and TRBJ1-1 provide the parts outside the CDR3, is KAGVTQTPRYLIKTRGQQVTLSCSPISGHRSVSWYQQTPGQGLQFLFEYFSETQRNKGNFPGRFSGRQFSNSRSEMNVSTLELGDSALYLCASSLWSGSEAFFGQGTRLTVV.

This clonotype was observed many times. The V and J genes are TRBV15 and TRBJ1-5, with D possibly TRBD1 on 5 matching bases. The CDR3 is 13 residues long. Trimming stripped 0 bases from V and 8 bases from J, with 8 bases between. Germline CDR1 and CDR2: LNHNV and YYDKDF (reference sequence). The CDR3 reads CATSRDWGKPQHF. CDR3 nucleotides: TGTGCCACCAGCAGAGATTGGGGGAAGCCCCAGCATTTT.

This clonotype was recorded at least ten times. The rearrangement links TRBV6-5 to TRBJ2-7; D is ambiguous. Germline V gene sequence: CDR1 MNHEY, CDR2 SVGAGI. Trimming stripped 0 bases from V and 5 bases from J, with 8 bases between. CDR3 size: 13 residues. CDR3 DNA sequence: TGTGCCAGCAGTTACTCGCACGGTAACGAGCAGTACTTC. It is translated as CASSYSHGNEQYF.

In its sample, this clonotype was seen many times. The rearrangement joins TRBV5-1 to TRBJ1-4; no reliable D call. CDR3 length: 14 amino acids. Germline lookup yields CDR1 SGHRS and CDR2 YFSETQ. Trimming removed 4 bases from V and 5 bases from J, with 12 bases in between. In DNA form, the CDR3 reads TGCGCCAGCAGCACCGGACCGTCGAATGAAAAACTGTTTTTT. Its translation is CASSTGPSNEKLFF.

This clonotype has a count of ten or more. The chain combines TRBV6-4 with TRBJ2-1, with TRBD2 identical over 10 bases. Looked up from germline, CDR1 is MRHNA and CDR2 is SNTAGT. V shed 0 bases, J shed 7 bases, and the junction held 3 bases outside the gene matches. This CDR3 spans 15 amino acids. DNA of the CDR3: TGTGCCAGCAGTGACTCGAGCGGGGGGGCAAATGAGCAGTTCTTC. Amino acid sequence: CASSDSSGGANEQFF.